This paragraph reports one T cell receptor (beta chain). What it binds is not known. The sample carries other DNA sequences with the same CDR3. The donors were members of the validation cohort, which comprised 120 subjects and was separate from the first cohort of 666 subjects. The table came from immunoSEQ multiplex PCR; TCRdb's copy has only in-frame clones and leaves some out. The sample includes roughly 240,000 clones, about 86% of them seen just once. This CDR3 is built from 13 residues. Losses at the gene ends were 5 bases for V and 4 bases for J; bases not matched to a gene: 2. Germline-derived CDR1 and CDR2 are MNHEY and SVGAGI. This sample is drawn from a study of cytomegalovirus exposure and HLA in healthy donors. Across the whole study: The platform used for the approximately 130 validation repertoires matched that of the roughly 700 first-cohort repertoires, a later analysis reported.

Regarding the study as a whole: Many donors shared some public TCRs, even though most TCR sequences were rare.

The sample taken for sequencing was PBMCs. The gene calls are TRBV6-5 and TRBJ1-5; 7 nucleotides match TRBD1. The receptor was derived from a man in his late teens or twenties in good health and CMV-seronegative. CDR3 nucleotides: TGTGCCAGCAGTCGACAGGGAAATCAGCCCCAGCATTTT. Its protein is CASSRQGNQPQHF.